These 24 T cell receptor beta chains were all obtained from the same sample, sequenced in a study of persistence of HIV-infected CD4 T cells. Their cognate antigens are unknown. The stimulus was lysate of CMV-infected fibroblasts, about 11 ug/mL. Sorting selected CD4+ T cells upregulating both CD40 ligand and CD69. The libraries were made with immunoSEQ version 4 in survey mode. TCRdb keeps only in-frame clones here, not all; method: immunoSEQ multiplex PCR. Altogether 15,000 to 20,000 clones are present, about 61% being singletons, with the ten largest covering 7% to 10%. Sequencing was performed on CD4+ T cells sorted from PBMCs after roughly 20-hour stimulation, taken from a patient who received antiretroviral therapy. Receptors originate from an adult woman with HIV who was CMV-seropositive.

This clone was recorded once. This chain uses TRBV7-9 with TRBJ1-4, with TRBD1 identical over 8 bases. CDR1 and CDR2 from the germline V gene are SEHNR and FQNEAQ (reference sequence). V lost 5 bases and J lost 3; bases outside the gene matches: 5. The CDR3 loop spans 15 amino acids. The CDR3: CASSPGTGANEKLFF. The CDR3 DNA sequence: TGTGCCAGCAGCCCGGGGACAGGAGCTAATGAAAAACTGTTTTTT. The full variable domain, its missing parts supplied by reference TRBV7-9 and TRBJ1-4, is DTGVSQNPRHKITKRGQNVTFRCDPISEHNRLYWYRQTLGQGPEFLTYFQNEAQLEKSRLLSDRFSAERPKGSFSTLEIQRTEQGDSAMYLCASSPGTGANEKLFFGSGTQLSVL.

The sample holds a few counts of this clone. The V and J genes are TRBV10-3 and TRBJ2-2; D might be TRBD1 or TRBD2, each matching 6 bases. Per the germline V gene, CDR1 is ENHRY and CDR2 is SYGVKD. This CDR3 contains 14 residues. Trimming took off 8 bases at V and 0 bases at J, with 10 bases between the two ends. CDR3 nucleotide sequence: TGTGCCATCCACGGGGGCGCGAACACCGGGGAGCTGTTTTTT. This encodes CAIHGGANTGELFF.

In its sample, this clone was seen once. V gene TRBV10-1 combines with J gene TRBJ1-1; D is unresolved. Germline V CDR1 and CDR2: WNHNN, SYGVQD (reference sequence). The CDR3 covers 13 residues. The V and J ends lost 5 bases and 0 bases respectively, with 7 bases between them. CDR3 sequence: CASSRNMNTEAFF. The CDR3 bases are TGCGCCAGCAGTCGGAACATGAACACTGAAGCTTTCTTT.

V is TRBV6-5 and J is TRBJ1-2, with D possibly being TRBD1 (6 bases). The germline CDR1 and CDR2 sequences are MNHEY and SVGAGI. This CDR3 is built from 13 residues. Trimming took 8 bases from V and 2 from J, leaving 12 bases between them. CDR3 in DNA: TGTGCCAGCTCATACAGGGAGAACTATGGCTACACCTTC. Its protein product is CASSYRENYGYTF.

The rearrangement joins TRBV5-5 to TRBJ2-7, with 8 bases matching TRBD1. This CDR3 is built from 15 residues. Trimming took 1 base from V and 2 from J; bases not matched to a gene: 5. Germline V lookup: CDR1 SGHKS, CDR2 YYEKEE (reference sequence). The CDR3 bases are TGTGCCAGCAGCTTGCTGGGACAGGCCCCCTACGAGCAGTACTTC. It encodes CASSLLGQAPYEQYF.

V is TRBV10-3 and J is TRBJ1-2; a possible D gene is TRBD1 (5 bases). Germline loops: CDR1 ENHRY, CDR2 SYGVKD. V was cut by 2 bases and J by 0 bases, with 13 bases left in between. CDR3 length: 16 amino acids. CDR3 DNA sequence: TGTGCCATCAGTGAGGGATCCGGGGCCACTAACTATGGCTACACCTTC. Its protein is CAISEGSGATNYGYTF.

This sequence joins TRBV6-5 and TRBJ1-5; D unresolved. Germline CDR1 MNHEY, CDR2 SVGAGI. V gave up 6 bases and J gave up 3 bases, with 12 bases separating them. This CDR3 spans 14 amino acids. CDR3 DNA sequence: TGTGCCAGCAGGGCGGGAAGGGACAATCAGCCCCAGCATTTT. It codes for CASRAGRDNQPQHF.

This clone rates as medium-sized. The chain couples TRBV5-6 to TRBJ1-5, with 9 bases that match TRBD1. V lost 4 bases to trimming and J lost 4 bases; unmatched junction nucleotides: 6. Germline V gives CDR1 SGHDT, CDR2 YYEEEE. This CDR3 is built from 15 residues. CDR3 sequence reads: CASSRTGQGNQPQHF. CDR3 DNA: TGTGCCAGCAGCCGCACGGGACAGGGTAATCAGCCCCAGCATTTT.

V is TRBV28 and J is TRBJ2-3; 7 nucleotides match TRBD2. Unmatched junction bases numbered 5, after V lost 6 bases and J lost 2 bases. The CDR3 spans 14 residues. In germline, CDR1 is MDHEN, CDR2 SYDVKM. The CDR3 here is CASRKRGNTDTQYF. The CDR3 nucleotides are TGTGCCAGCAGGAAGCGGGGCAACACAGATACGCAGTATTTT. The complete variable domain, with remaining parts taken from reference TRBV28 and TRBJ2-3, reads DVKVTQSSRYLVKRTGEKVFLECVQDMDHENMFWYRQDPGLGLRLIYFSYDVKMKEKGDIPEGYSVSREKKERFSLILESASTNQTSMYLCASRKRGNTDTQYFGPGTRLTVL.

The chain couples TRBV29-1 to TRBJ1-2; D might be TRBD1 (6 bases). The CDR3 has 13 amino acids. Trimming removed 3 bases from V and 5 bases from J, with 13 bases in between. Germline-derived CDR1 and CDR2 are SQVTM and ANQGSEA. This CDR3 is CSVDTDRNYGYTF. As DNA, the CDR3 is TGCAGCGTTGATACGGACAGAAATTATGGCTACACCTTC.

The chain combines TRBV2 with TRBJ2-7, with 8 bases lining up with TRBD1. V lost 8 bases, J lost 5 bases, and 11 bases stayed unmatched. Germline V gives CDR1 SNHLY, CDR2 FYNNEI. This CDR3 is 14 amino acids long. CDR3 nucleotide sequence: TGTGCCAGCGACAGGAACAGGGGGAACGACGAGCAGTACTTC. Translated, it gives CASDRNRGNDEQYF.

This clone was counted only a few times. The chain carries TRBV19 and TRBJ2-5, with 8 bases identical to TRBD1. V lost 9 bases and J lost 1; bases outside the gene matches: 7. CDR3 length: 14 residues. Germline V CDR1 and CDR2: LNHDA, SQIVND (reference sequence). The CDR3 region has the DNA TGTGCCAGCAAAGAACAGGGGGGCCAAGAGACCCAGTACTTC. Its protein product is CASKEQGGQETQYF.

This clone was recorded a few times. V is TRBV30 and J is TRBJ2-1, with D possibly matching TRBD1 (7 bases). CDR1 is GTSNPN and CDR2 is SVGIG in the germline V gene (reference sequence). The CDR3 consists of 15 residues. Trimming shortened V by 3 bases and J by 4 bases, and 16 bases separated the two germline ends. The CDR3 sequence: CAWRHTGDSYNEQFF. CDR3 in DNA: TGTGCCTGGAGGCATACAGGGGACTCTTACAATGAGCAGTTCTTC.

The gene calls are TRBV5-5 and TRBJ2-5, with 8 bases fitting TRBD1. The CDR3 is 15 residues long. J was trimmed by 5 bases and V by 4 bases; bases with no gene match: 10. Per germline, CDR1 SGHKS and CDR2 YYEKEE (reference sequence). Here the CDR3 reads CASSQGTGWRETQYF. CDR3 coding DNA: TGTGCCAGCAGCCAAGGGACAGGTTGGCGGGAGACCCAGTACTTC.

This clone was picked up a small number of times. The chain has TRBV5-5 and TRBJ2-2, with D perhaps TRBD2 (6 bases). CDR3 length: 17 residues. The germline CDR1 and CDR2 sequences are SGHKS and YYEKEE (reference sequence). V shed 4 bases and J shed 0 bases, with 16 bases lying between them. The CDR3 here is CASSPLGGSANTGELFF. Here the CDR3 DNA reads TGTGCCAGCAGCCCCCTAGGAGGGTCCGCGAACACCGGGGAGCTGTTTTTT. Together with reference TRBV5-5 and TRBJ2-2, the CDR3 gives the full variable domain: DAGVTQSPTHLIKTRGQQVTLRCSPISGHKSVSWYQQVLGQGPQFIFQYYEKEERGRGNFPDRFSARQFPNYSSELNVNALLLGDSALYLCASSPLGGSANTGELFFGEGSRLTVL.

V gene TRBV10-1 combines with J gene TRBJ2-7; a possible D gene is TRBD2 (5 bases). The length of the CDR3 is 15 residues. Germline V gene sequence: CDR1 WNHNN, CDR2 SYGVQD (reference sequence). Trimming shortened V by 3 bases and J by 7 bases, and 19 bases separated the two germline ends. The CDR3 spells CASSESGGGLGEQYF. The CDR3 DNA follows: TGCGCCAGCAGTGAATCCGGCGGCGGGTTAGGGGAGCAGTACTTC.

This clone occurred a few times. The CDR3 nucleotides read TGTGCCAGCAGTTTTCTCGGGACAGGTCTCGTCGATCAGCCCCAGCATTTT. This gives the protein CASSFLGTGLVDQPQHF. The V gene is TRBV27, the J gene TRBJ1-5; TRBD1 agrees at 8 bases. Germline lookup yields CDR1 MNHEY and CDR2 SMNVEV (reference sequence). The CDR3 has 17 amino acids. The J segment lost 5 bases and the V segment lost 3 bases, leaving 12 bases of the junction unmatched.

This clone was found a few times. The DNA for the CDR3 is TGCAGCCCTAGTGAAGCTTTCTTT. It encodes CSPSEAFF. This chain links TRBV20-1 with TRBJ1-1; no clear D. Germline V gives CDR1 DFQATT, CDR2 SNEGSKA (reference sequence). The CDR3 extends over 8 amino acids.

V usage is TRBV5-1 and J usage is TRBJ2-3; no definite D call. This CDR3 has 15 amino acids. V was trimmed by 3 bases and J by 3 bases, leaving 14 bases between them. Germline V gene lookup returns CDR1 SGHRS and CDR2 YFSETQ. CDR3 coding DNA: TGCGCCAGCAGCTCACCGGGCCACGGAACAGATACGCAGTATTTT. The encoded protein is CASSSPGHGTDTQYF. Combining the CDR3 with reference TRBV5-1 and TRBJ2-3 gives the whole variable domain KAGVTQTPRYLIKTRGQQVTLSCSPISGHRSVSWYQQTPGQGLQFLFEYFSETQRNKGNFPGRFSGRQFSNSRSEMNVSTLELGDSALYLCASSSPGHGTDTQYFGPGTRLTVL.

The chain is built from TRBV14 and TRBJ1-4, with TRBD1 matching over 7 bases. The CDR3 contains 16 residues. In germline, CDR1 is SGHDN, CDR2 FVKESK. V shed 0 bases and J 5 bases; nucleotides not matched to a gene: 6. Written as DNA, the CDR3 is TGTGCCAGCAGCCAAGATAGGGGGCTCCACAATGAAAAACTGTTTTTT. It yields the protein CASSQDRGLHNEKLFF.

In its sample, this clone was seen a few times. The chain combines TRBV7-9 with TRBJ1-5; D remains unclear. CDR1 is SEHNR and CDR2 is FQNEAQ in the germline V gene (reference sequence). The CDR3 consists of 13 residues. Trimming removed 8 bases from V and 7 bases from J, with 15 bases in between. CDR3: CASSEGKAQPQHF. The CDR3 region has the DNA TGTGCCAGCTCCGAAGGGAAAGCACAGCCCCAGCATTTT.

The J gene is TRBJ2-3, the V gene TRBV5-8; TRBD2 might be the D (6 bases). Germline lookup yields CDR1 SGHTS and CDR2 YDEGEE. The CDR3 length is 14 residues. Trimming shortened V by 4 bases and J by 2 bases, and 11 bases separated the two germline ends. CDR3 coding DNA: TGTGCCAGCAGCCGGGACTCTTTCACAGATACGCAGTATTTT. Amino acids: CASSRDSFTDTQYF.

The V gene is TRBV18, the J gene TRBJ1-1; 9 bases map to TRBD1. Trimming took 5 bases from V and 1 from J; bases not matched to a gene: 11. This CDR3 is built from 17 residues. Germline V gene data show CDR1 as KGHSH and CDR2 as LQKENI. The CDR3 reads CASSGLQGAGANTEAFF. DNA of the CDR3: TGTGCCAGCTCAGGATTACAGGGGGCAGGGGCGAACACTGAAGCTTTCTTT.

The chain combines TRBV7-9 with TRBJ2-1, with D possibly TRBD2 on 6 matching bases. The CDR3 is made up of 15 amino acids. CDR1 SEHNR and CDR2 FQNEAQ come from the germline V gene (reference sequence). Trimming removed 4 bases at V and 12 bases at J, with 22 bases between. The CDR3 region is CASSYSGQEVYGQFF. The CDR3 DNA reads TGTGCCAGCAGCTATAGCGGCCAGGAAGTATATGGGCAGTTCTTC.